The source of this T cell receptor beta chain is a study of cytomegalovirus exposure and HLA in healthy donors. This PCR relied on a set of 60 Vbeta primers and 13 Jbeta primers. Assay: immunoSEQ multiplex PCR; the TCRdb copy retains only in-frame clones and omits some. Here the sample spans about 120,000 clones, less than 85% being singletons. This clone was observed once. The target antigen is unknown. CDR1 is SEHNR, CDR2 FQNEAQ, per germline (reference sequence). Trimming cost V 0 bases and J 0 bases, with 15 bases left between them. The CDR3 loop spans 17 amino acids. Findings and caveats of the study: In a later analysis, at a false discovery rate of 0.05, roughly 17,000 TCR beta sequences matched HLA alleles.

This chain joins TRBV7-9 and TRBJ2-7, with TRBD2 as a possible D gene (6 bases). The TCR originated in a man aged 45-65 years in good health and CMV-seropositive. Material: PBMCs. The CDR3 DNA is TGTGCCAGCAGCTTAGCGACCGTAGCGGCTAGCTCCTACGAGCAGTACTTC. Protein: CASSLATVAASSYEQYF.